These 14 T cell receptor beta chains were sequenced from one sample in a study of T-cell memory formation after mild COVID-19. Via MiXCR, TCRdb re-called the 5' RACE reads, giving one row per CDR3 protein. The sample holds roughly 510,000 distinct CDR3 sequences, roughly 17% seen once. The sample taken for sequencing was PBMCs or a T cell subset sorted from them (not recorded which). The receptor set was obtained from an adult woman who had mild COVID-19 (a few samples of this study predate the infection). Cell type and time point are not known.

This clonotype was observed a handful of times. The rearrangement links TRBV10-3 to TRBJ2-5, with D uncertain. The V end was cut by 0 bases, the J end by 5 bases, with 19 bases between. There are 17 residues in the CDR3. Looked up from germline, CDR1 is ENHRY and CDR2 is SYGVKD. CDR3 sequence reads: CAISESSPLGYQETQYF. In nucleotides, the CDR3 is TGTGCCATCAGTGAGTCAAGCCCCCTGGGGTATCAGGAGACCCAGTACTTC.

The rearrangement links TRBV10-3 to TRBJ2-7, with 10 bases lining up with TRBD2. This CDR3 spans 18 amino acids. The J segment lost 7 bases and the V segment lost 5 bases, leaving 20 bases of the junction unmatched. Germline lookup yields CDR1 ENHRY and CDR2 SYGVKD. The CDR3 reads CAISHPLGGSGGAREQYF. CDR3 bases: TGTGCCATCAGTCACCCGCTCGGGGGGAGCGGGGGGGCGCGGGAGCAGTACTTC.

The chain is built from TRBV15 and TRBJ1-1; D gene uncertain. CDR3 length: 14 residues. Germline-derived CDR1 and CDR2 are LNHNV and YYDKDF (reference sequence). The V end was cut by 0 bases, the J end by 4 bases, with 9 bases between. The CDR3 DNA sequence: TGTGCCACCAGCAGAGATCCCCGGGTCACTGAAGCTTTCTTT. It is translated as CATSRDPRVTEAFF.

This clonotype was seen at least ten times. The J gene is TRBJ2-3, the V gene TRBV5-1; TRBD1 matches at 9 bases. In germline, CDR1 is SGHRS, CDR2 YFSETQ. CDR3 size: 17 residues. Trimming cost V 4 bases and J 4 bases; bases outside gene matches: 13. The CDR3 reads CASSVRPGQGNADTQYF. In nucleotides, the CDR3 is TGCGCCAGCAGCGTTCGCCCGGGACAGGGAAACGCAGATACGCAGTATTTT.

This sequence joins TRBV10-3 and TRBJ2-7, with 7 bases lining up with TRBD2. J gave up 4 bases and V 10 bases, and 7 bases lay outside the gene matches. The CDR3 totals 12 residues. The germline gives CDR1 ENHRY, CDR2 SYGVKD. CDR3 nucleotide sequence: TGTGCCACGGGGACTACCCATTACGAGCAGTACTTC. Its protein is CATGTTHYEQYF.

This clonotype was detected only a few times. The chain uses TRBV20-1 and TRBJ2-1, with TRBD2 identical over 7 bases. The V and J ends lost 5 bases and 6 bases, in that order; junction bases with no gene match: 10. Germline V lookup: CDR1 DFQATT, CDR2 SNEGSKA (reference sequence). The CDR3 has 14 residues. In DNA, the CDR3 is TGCAGTGCTCAACGGGGCGGGGGTCTCAATGAGCAGTTCTTC. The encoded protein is CSAQRGGGLNEQFF.

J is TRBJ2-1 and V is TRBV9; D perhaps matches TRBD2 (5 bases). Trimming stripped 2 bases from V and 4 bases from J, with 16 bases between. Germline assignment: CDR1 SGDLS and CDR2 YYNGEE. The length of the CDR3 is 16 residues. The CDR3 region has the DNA TGTGCCAGCAGCGTGCCGTCCAGCGGTGGTTACAATGAGCAGTTCTTC. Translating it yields CASSVPSSGGYNEQFF.

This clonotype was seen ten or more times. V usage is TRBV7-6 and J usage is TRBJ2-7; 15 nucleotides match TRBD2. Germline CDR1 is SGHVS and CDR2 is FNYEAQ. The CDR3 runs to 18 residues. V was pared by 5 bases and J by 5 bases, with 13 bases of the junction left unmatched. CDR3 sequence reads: CASSHLGTSGGTSHEQYF. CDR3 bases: TGTGCCAGCAGCCATTTGGGGACTAGCGGGGGGACAAGCCACGAGCAGTACTTC.

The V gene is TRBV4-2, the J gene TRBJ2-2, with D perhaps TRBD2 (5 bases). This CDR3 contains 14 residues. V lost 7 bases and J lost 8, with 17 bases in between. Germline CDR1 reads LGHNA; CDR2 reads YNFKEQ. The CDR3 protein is CASNLIGGSGELFF. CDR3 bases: TGTGCCAGCAACCTAATAGGAGGTTCAGGGGAGCTGTTTTTT.

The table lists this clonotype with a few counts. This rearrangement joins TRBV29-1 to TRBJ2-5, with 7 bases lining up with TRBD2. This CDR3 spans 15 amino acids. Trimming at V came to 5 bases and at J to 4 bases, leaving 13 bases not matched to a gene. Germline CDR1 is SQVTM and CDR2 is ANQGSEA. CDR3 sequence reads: CSVSGRDSPRETQYF. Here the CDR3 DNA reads TGCAGCGTTTCGGGGAGGGACTCCCCGAGAGAGACCCAGTACTTC.

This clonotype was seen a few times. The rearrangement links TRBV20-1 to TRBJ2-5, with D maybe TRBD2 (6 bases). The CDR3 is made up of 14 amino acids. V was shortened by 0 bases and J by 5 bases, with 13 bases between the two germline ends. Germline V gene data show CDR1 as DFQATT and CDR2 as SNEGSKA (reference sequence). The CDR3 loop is CSAREGDSRETQYF. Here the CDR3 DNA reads TGCAGTGCTAGAGAGGGGGACTCGCGGGAGACCCAGTACTTC.

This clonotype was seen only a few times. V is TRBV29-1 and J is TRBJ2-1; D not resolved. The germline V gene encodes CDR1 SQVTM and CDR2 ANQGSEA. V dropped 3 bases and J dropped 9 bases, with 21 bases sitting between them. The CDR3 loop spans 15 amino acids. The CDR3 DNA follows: TGCAGCGTTGATTCCGGCAGCCTGGGTGGCGTTGAGCAGTTCTTC. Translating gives CSVDSGSLGGVEQFF.

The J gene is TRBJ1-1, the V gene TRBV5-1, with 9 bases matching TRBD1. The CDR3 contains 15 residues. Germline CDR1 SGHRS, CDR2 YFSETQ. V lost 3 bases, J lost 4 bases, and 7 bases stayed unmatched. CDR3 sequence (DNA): TGCGCCAGCAGCTGGGGGACAGGGAGACTCACTGAAGCTTTCTTT. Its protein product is CASSWGTGRLTEAFF.

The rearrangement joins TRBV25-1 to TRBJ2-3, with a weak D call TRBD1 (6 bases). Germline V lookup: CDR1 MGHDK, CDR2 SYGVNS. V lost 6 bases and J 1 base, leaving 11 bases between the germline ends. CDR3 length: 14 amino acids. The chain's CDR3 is CASRPGQRTDTQYF. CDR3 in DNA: TGTGCCAGCAGACCGGGACAACGCACAGATACGCAGTATTTT.